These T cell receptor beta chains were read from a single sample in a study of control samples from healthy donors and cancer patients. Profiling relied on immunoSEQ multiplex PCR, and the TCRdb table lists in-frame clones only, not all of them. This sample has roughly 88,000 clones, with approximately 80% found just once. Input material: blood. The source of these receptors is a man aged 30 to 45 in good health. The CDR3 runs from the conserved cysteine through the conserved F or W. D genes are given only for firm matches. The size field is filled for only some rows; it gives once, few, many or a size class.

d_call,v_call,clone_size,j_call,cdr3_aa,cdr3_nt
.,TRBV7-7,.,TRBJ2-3,CASSSRDSSYTDTQYF,TGTGCCAGCAGCTCACGGGACTCCAGCTACACAGATACGCAGTATTTT
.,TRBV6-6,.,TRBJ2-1,CASSTQTGVSYNEQFF,TGTGCCAGCAGTACGCAAACCGGGGTCTCCTACAATGAGCAGTTCTTC
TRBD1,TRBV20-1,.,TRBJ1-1,CILGQGAKAFF,TGCATACTAGGACAGGGGGCAAAAGCTTTCTTT
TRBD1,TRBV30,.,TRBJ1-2,CAWRDRLYGYTF,TGTGCCTGGAGGGACAGGCTCTATGGCTACACCTTC
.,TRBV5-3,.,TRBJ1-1,CARSFKGPRRAFF,TGTGCCAGAAGCTTTAAGGGGCCTCGAAGAGCTTTCTTT
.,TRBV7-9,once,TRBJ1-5,CASSRVGNQPQHF,TGTGCCAGCAGTCGGGTCGGCAATCAGCCCCAGCATTTT
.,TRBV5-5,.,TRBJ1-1,CASSLRENTEAFF,TGTGCCAGCAGCTTGAGGGAGAACACTGAAGCTTTCTTT
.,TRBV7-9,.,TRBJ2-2,CASSLGRSWSTGELFF,TGTGCCAGCAGCTTAGGCCGGTCGTGGTCTACGGGGGAGCTGTTTTTT
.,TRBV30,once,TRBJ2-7,CAWSVNLEQYF,TGTGCCTGGAGTGTAAATCTCGAGCAGTACTTC
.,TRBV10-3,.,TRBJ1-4,CATSVLPSDNEKLFF,TGTGCCACCTCAGTGTTACCCTCAGATAATGAAAAACTGTTTTTT
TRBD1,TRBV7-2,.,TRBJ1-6,CASSSRTGGKAPLHF,TGTGCCAGCAGCTCCCGGACAGGGGGCAAGGCACCCCTCCACTTT
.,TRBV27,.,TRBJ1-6,CASSPDDYNSPLHF,TGTGCCAGCAGCCCCGATGATTATAATTCACCCCTCCACTTT
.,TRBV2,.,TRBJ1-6,CAAARGVIGRSSPLHF,TGTGCCGCGGCTAGAGGGGTAATTGGCCGGAGTTCACCCCTCCACTTT
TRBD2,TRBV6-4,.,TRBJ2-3,CASSRLAGGPDTQYF,TGTGCCAGCAGTCGTCTAGCGGGGGGGCCAGATACGCAGTATTTT
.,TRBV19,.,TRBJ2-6,CASSIRVSSGANVLTF,TGTGCCAGTAGTATACGGGTTAGCTCTGGGGCCAACGTCCTGACTTTC
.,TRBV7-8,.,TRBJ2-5,CASSLEGTSEKETQYF,TGTGCCAGCAGCTTAGAGGGGACCAGCGAGAAAGAGACCCAGTACTTC
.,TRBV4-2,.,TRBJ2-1,CASSQERLAVNEQFF,TGTGCCAGCAGCCAAGAGCGGCTAGCAGTGAATGAGCAGTTCTTC
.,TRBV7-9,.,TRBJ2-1,CASSTPRRPHEQFF,TGTGCCAGCAGCACGCCCCGCAGGCCCCATGAGCAGTTCTTC